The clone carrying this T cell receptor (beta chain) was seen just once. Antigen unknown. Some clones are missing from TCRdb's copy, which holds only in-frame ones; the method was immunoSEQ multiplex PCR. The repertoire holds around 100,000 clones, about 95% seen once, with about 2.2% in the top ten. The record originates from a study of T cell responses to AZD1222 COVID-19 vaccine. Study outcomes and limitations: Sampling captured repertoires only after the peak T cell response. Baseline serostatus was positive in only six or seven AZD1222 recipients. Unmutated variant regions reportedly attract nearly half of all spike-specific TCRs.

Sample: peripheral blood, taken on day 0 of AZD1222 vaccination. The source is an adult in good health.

The CDR3 is CASSLVQPGTSGNTIYF. In DNA form, the CDR3 reads TGTGCCAGCAGCTTAGTCCAGCCCGGGACCTCTGGAAACACCATATATTTT. V gene TRBV7-9 combines with J gene TRBJ1-3; D is possibly TRBD1 (5 bases). V lost 1 base and J lost 0, with 13 bases in between. The CDR3 runs to 17 residues. Looked up from germline, CDR1 is SEHNR and CDR2 is FQNEAQ (reference sequence).